A single T cell receptor beta chain is shown here with its context. V shed 5 bases and J 2 bases; nucleotides not matched to a gene: 5. This CDR3 spans 15 amino acids. Germline V gene sequence: CDR1 SEHNR, CDR2 FQNEAQ (reference sequence). The record originates from a study of blood T cell repertoires in COVID-19. Assay: immunoSEQ multiplex PCR; the TCRdb copy retains only in-frame clones and omits some. Found here are 200,000 to 250,000 clones, about 90% of them singletons; the top ten hold 0.82%. The sequence came from a man between 60 and 75 years old with COVID-19, enrolled during active disease. The sample taken for sequencing was peripheral blood. The chain joins TRBV7-9 to TRBJ2-3, with TRBD2 identical over 9 bases. As DNA, the CDR3 is TGTGCCAGCAGCCCTGGGACTAGCATCACAGATACGCAGTATTTT. It translates to CASSPGTSITDTQYF.